This passage covers 26 T cell receptor beta chains from one sample sequenced in a study of T cells in Graves' hyperthyroidism and ophthalmopathy. The CDR3 regions of TCR beta were amplified from RNA transcripts. The HTBI primer set drove a first-round RT-PCR of the TCR CDR3. TCRdb itself ran the multiplex PCR reads through MiXCR, one entry per CDR3 protein. Here the sample spans roughly 170,000 distinct CDR3 sequences, 15% to 20% being singletons. The sample taken for sequencing was blood. These receptors were taken from a woman aged 50 to 60 with Graves' hyperthyroidism.

This rearrangement joins TRBV19 to TRBJ1-1; unclear D gene. Trimming removed 4 bases at V and 8 bases at J, with 23 bases between. Per germline, CDR1 LNHDA and CDR2 SQIVND (reference sequence). This CDR3 spans 16 amino acids. This CDR3 reads CASSNRVGPRMTEAFF. DNA of the CDR3: TGTGCCAGTAGTAATCGGGTAGGGCCGCGGATGACAGAAGCTTTCTTT.

This clonotype showed up just a few times. The chain couples TRBV7-9 to TRBJ1-1; D might be TRBD1 (5 bases). Germline V lookup: CDR1 SEHNR, CDR2 FQNEAQ (reference sequence). This CDR3 is 15 amino acids long. Trimming took 2 bases from V and 5 from J, leaving 15 bases between them. CDR3 amino acids: CASSLSPGTGTEAFF. CDR3 nucleotide sequence: TGTGCCAGCAGCTTATCGCCAGGGACGGGAACTGAAGCTTTCTTT.

This clonotype came up many times. This chain links TRBV28 with TRBJ2-3; 8 bases fit TRBD1. Germline trimming cut 3 bases from V and 3 bases from J; bases unmatched to any gene: 5. The germline CDR1 and CDR2 sequences are MDHEN and SYDVKM. This CDR3 has 15 residues. The CDR3 loop reads CASSFPGGTTDTQYF. The CDR3 DNA sequence: TGTGCCAGCAGTTTCCCAGGGGGCACTACAGATACGCAGTATTTT.

The chain is built from TRBV29-1 and TRBJ1-2, with D perhaps matching TRBD1 (5 bases). With 4 bases removed from V and 1 base from J, the gap between germline ends came to 22 bases. Germline CDR1 SQVTM, CDR2 ANQGSEA. The length of the CDR3 is 17 residues. The CDR3 reads CSVAARRSLDSNYGYTF. CDR3 nucleotides: TGCAGCGTTGCGGCCAGGAGATCCCTTGACAGTAACTATGGCTACACCTTC. Looking up the rest from reference TRBV29-1 and TRBJ1-2 gives the full variable domain: SAVISQKPSRDICQRGTSLTIQCQVDSQVTMMFWYRQQPGQSLTLIATANQGSEATYESGFVIDKFPISRPNLTFSTLTVSNMSPEDSSIYLCSVAARRSLDSNYGYTFGSGTRLTVV.

This clonotype was seen many times. This chain links TRBV5-6 with TRBJ2-5; 7 bases align to TRBD1. Germline loops: CDR1 SGHDT, CDR2 YYEEEE. The CDR3 consists of 12 residues. V was pared by 2 bases and J by 5 bases, with 0 bases of the junction left unmatched. CDR3 region: CASSLQGETQYF. Written as DNA, the CDR3 is TGTGCCAGCAGCTTACAGGGGGAGACCCAGTACTTC.

Worth noting for this clonotype: This may be a read error, as it is one base from a much larger clone. The chain combines TRBV20-1 with TRBJ1-2; TRBD1 is a possible D gene (6 bases). The V and J ends lost 0 bases and 0 bases respectively, with 8 bases between them. The CDR3 contains 14 residues. Per the germline V gene, CDR1 is DFQATT and CDR2 is SNEGSKA (reference sequence). The CDR3 spells CSARDRGPNYGYTF. CDR3 bases: TGCAGTGCTAGAGACAGGGGACCTAACTATGGCTACACCTTC.

The rearrangement links TRBV5-4 to TRBJ2-1; D tentatively reads TRBD1 or TRBD2 (5 bases each). The CDR3 is made up of 14 amino acids. Trimming removed 2 bases from V and 5 bases from J, with 11 bases in between. Germline loops: CDR1 SGHNT, CDR2 YYREEE (reference sequence). This CDR3 reads CASSFRDQDNEQFF. The CDR3 coding sequence is TGTGCCAGCAGCTTTAGGGACCAAGACAATGAGCAGTTCTTC.

The chain is built from TRBV6-1 and TRBJ1-5; D possibly corresponds to TRBD1 (6 bases). Germline V gene lookup returns CDR1 MNHNS and CDR2 SASEGT. Trimming left V 6 bases short and J 4 bases short, with 16 bases between. There are 15 residues in the CDR3. The CDR3 loop is CASRGGKGGNQPQHF. Here the CDR3 DNA reads TGTGCCAGCAGGGGGGGAAAAGGGGGTAATCAGCCCCAGCATTTT.

This clonotype was seen many times. V gene TRBV29-1 combines with J gene TRBJ1-2; D not resolved. In germline, CDR1 is SQVTM, CDR2 ANQGSEA. This CDR3 contains 13 residues. V lost 3 bases and J lost 4, with 12 bases in between. The CDR3 DNA is TGCAGCGTTGAGGACCTAGCCCTCTATGGCTACACCTTC. This codes for CSVEDLALYGYTF. The entire variable domain, with the rest obtained from reference TRBV29-1 and TRBJ1-2, is as follows: SAVISQKPSRDICQRGTSLTIQCQVDSQVTMMFWYRQQPGQSLTLIATANQGSEATYESGFVIDKFPISRPNLTFSTLTVSNMSPEDSSIYLCSVEDLALYGYTFGSGTRLTVV.

A word on this clonotype: A clone one base away is much larger, so this may be a read error. This chain links TRBV6-1 with TRBJ1-5, with 9 bases identical to TRBD1. The CDR3 runs to 16 residues. Germline assignment: CDR1 MNHNS and CDR2 SASEGT. CDR3 region: CASSEGQGSSNPPQHF. The CDR3 nucleotides read TGTGCCAGCAGTGAGGGACAGGGAAGTAGCAATCCGCCCCAGCATTTT.

This clonotype has more than one count but fewer than ten. The chain uses TRBV5-1 and TRBJ2-1; 9 bases align to TRBD1. Germline V CDR1 and CDR2: SGHRS, YFSETQ. Trimming removed 4 bases from V and 8 bases from J; junction bases left unmatched: 7. The CDR3 covers 14 residues. The CDR3 region has the DNA TGCGCCAGCAGCCACGGGACAGGGATGGATGAGCAGTTCTTC. Its protein product is CASSHGTGMDEQFF.

The chain has TRBV19 and TRBJ1-4; D is undetermined. The CDR3 is 14 amino acids. Germline V gene data show CDR1 as LNHDA and CDR2 as SQIVND (reference sequence). V gave up 5 bases and J gave up 0 bases, with 7 bases separating them. CDR3 bases: TGTGCCAGTAGTCCTTTTGCAACTAATGAAAAACTGTTTTTT. Protein: CASSPFATNEKLFF.

This clonotype was recorded at least ten times. The chain carries TRBV12-5 and TRBJ2-6; perhaps TRBD2 as D (5 bases). The CDR3 extends over 14 amino acids. Germline V gene sequence: CDR1 LGHNT, CDR2 FRNRAP. The V gene lost 1 base and the J gene lost 11 bases, with 12 bases spanning the gap. CDR3 in DNA: TGTGCTAGTGGTTTGGGGACTGCTCTAGACGTCCTGACTTTC. It codes for CASGLGTALDVLTF.

This sequence joins TRBV7-2 and TRBJ2-3, with TRBD1 matching over 7 bases. CDR3 length equals 14 residues. J gave up 4 bases and V 5 bases, and 6 bases lay outside the gene matches. The germline V gene has CDR1 SGHTA and CDR2 FQGNSA. CDR3 DNA: TGTGCCAGCAGCCCCATGACAGGGCCAGATACGCAGTATTTT. It yields the protein CASSPMTGPDTQYF.

This clonotype was seen ten or more times. The V and J genes are TRBV19 and TRBJ2-5; possible D gene TRBD2, 6 bases. CDR3 length equals 14 residues. V was cut by 10 bases and J by 2 bases, with 17 bases left in between. Germline V CDR1 and CDR2: LNHDA, SQIVND (reference sequence). CDR3 region: CATQLGGDQETQYF. CDR3 DNA sequence: TGTGCCACCCAGCTTGGCGGGGATCAAGAGACCCAGTACTTC.

This clonotype has just one count. The V and J genes are TRBV4-2 and TRBJ2-7; possible D gene TRBD1, 6 bases. Trimming took 0 bases from V and 2 from J, leaving 14 bases between them. CDR3 size: 16 residues. Germline lookup yields CDR1 LGHNA and CDR2 YNFKEQ. The CDR3 is CASSQDFSAGAYEQYF. The DNA for the CDR3 is TGTGCCAGCAGCCAAGATTTTAGCGCAGGGGCCTACGAGCAGTACTTC.

This clonotype was observed many times. CDR3 coding DNA: TGCAGCCAAGAGGGGGCAGATACGCAGTATTTT. Protein product: CSQEGADTQYF. The rearrangement uses TRBV29-1 and TRBJ2-3; D might be TRBD1 (6 bases). This CDR3 has 11 residues. Looked up from germline, CDR1 is SQVTM and CDR2 is ANQGSEA. Trimming left V 8 bases short and J 4 bases short, with 10 bases between.

The sample holds many counts of this clonotype. The rearrangement uses TRBV28 and TRBJ1-1; unclear D gene. The ends were cut back, 2 bases at V and 0 bases at J, with 7 bases in the middle. The CDR3 consists of 14 residues. Germline CDR1 reads MDHEN; CDR2 reads SYDVKM. The CDR3 nucleotides are TGTGCCAGCAGTTTACGGCTATTGAACACTGAAGCTTTCTTT. Its protein product is CASSLRLLNTEAFF.

Many counts were recorded for this clonotype. This chain joins TRBV11-1 and TRBJ2-5; TRBD2 is a possible D gene (5 bases). V lost 3 bases, J lost 5 bases, and 16 bases lay in between. CDR1 and CDR2 from the germline V gene are SGHAT and FQDESV (reference sequence). The CDR3 length is 15 residues. The chain's CDR3 is CASSFTAHRGETQYF. In DNA, the CDR3 is TGTGCCAGCAGCTTTACAGCTCATAGAGGGGAGACCCAGTACTTC.

The chain links TRBV19 to TRBJ1-1; tentative D call: TRBD1 (5 bases). Germline V gene sequence: CDR1 LNHDA, CDR2 SQIVND (reference sequence). The CDR3 runs to 15 residues. Trimming cost V 5 bases and J 2 bases, with 15 bases left between them. CDR3 sequence reads: CASSFEHRDNTEAFF. The CDR3 coding sequence is TGTGCCAGTAGTTTTGAACATCGGGACAACACTGAAGCTTTCTTT.

This clonotype appeared many times. The chain combines TRBV19 with TRBJ2-5; D uncertain. The CDR3 consists of 13 residues. Looked up from germline, CDR1 is LNHDA and CDR2 is SQIVND (reference sequence). Trimming took off 6 bases at V and 5 bases at J, with 13 bases between the two ends. CDR3 region: CASRGSLGETQYF. The CDR3 nucleotides are TGTGCCAGTAGAGGCAGTTTGGGGGAGACCCAGTACTTC.

This clonotype has more than one count but fewer than ten. The chain is built from TRBV5-6 and TRBJ2-3; possible D gene TRBD1, 6 bases. The CDR3 spans 15 residues. Trimming left V 0 bases short and J 1 base short, with 9 bases between. Germline-derived CDR1 and CDR2 are SGHDT and YYEEEE. CDR3 residues: CASSLGTDRTDTQYF. CDR3 sequence (DNA): TGTGCCAGCAGCTTGGGGACAGACCGCACAGATACGCAGTATTTT. Based on the CDR3 plus reference TRBV5-6 and TRBJ2-3, the full variable domain is DAGVTQSPTHLIKTRGQQVTLRCSPKSGHDTVSWYQQALGQGPQFIFQYYEEEERQRGNFPDRFSGHQFPNYSSELNVNALLLGDSALYLCASSLGTDRTDTQYFGPGTRLTVL.

This clonotype was counted between two and nine times. This chain uses TRBV7-9 with TRBJ1-2; unclear D gene. This CDR3 is built from 15 residues. Germline CDR1 is SEHNR and CDR2 is FQNEAQ (reference sequence). V lost 5 bases and J lost 6, with 19 bases in between. Written as DNA, the CDR3 is TGTGCCAGCAGCCTACAGACGCGGTGGGGAGATGGCTACACCTTC. It specifies CASSLQTRWGDGYTF.

This clonotype was recorded many times. V usage is TRBV18 and J usage is TRBJ2-3, with 10 bases fitting TRBD2. The CDR3 has 16 residues. The germline V gene has CDR1 KGHSH and CDR2 LQKENI. The V segment lost 2 bases and the J segment 2 bases; nucleotides outside the gene matches: 4. The chain's CDR3 is CASSPELAGPTDTQYF. DNA for the CDR3: TGTGCCAGCTCACCAGAACTAGCGGGGCCCACAGATACGCAGTATTTT.

This clonotype occurred many times. The rearrangement joins TRBV7-9 to TRBJ2-1; TRBD2 matches 8 bases. The CDR3 totals 15 residues. Germline V gene sequence: CDR1 SEHNR, CDR2 FQNEAQ (reference sequence). With 4 bases clipped from V and 7 bases from J, the junction kept 9 bases outside the gene matches. The CDR3 sequence: CASSSSRGGHNEQFF. In nucleotides, the CDR3 is TGTGCCAGCAGCTCAAGTCGGGGGGGCCATAATGAGCAGTTCTTC.

This clonotype has ten or more counts. The J gene is TRBJ1-2, the V gene TRBV12-5; 9 bases match TRBD1. This CDR3 has 15 residues. V lost 1 base, J lost 4 bases, and 4 bases stayed unmatched. Germline assignment: CDR1 LGHNT and CDR2 FRNRAP. CDR3 nucleotide sequence: TGTGCTAGTGGTTTGGATTGGGGACAGGGCTATGGCTACACCTTC. Amino acids: CASGLDWGQGYGYTF. Combining the CDR3 with reference TRBV12-5 and TRBJ1-2 gives the whole variable domain DARVTQTPRHKVTEMGQEVTMRCQPILGHNTVFWYRQTMMQGLELLAYFRNRAPLDDSGMPKDRFSAEMPDATLATLKIQPSEPRDSAVYFCASGLDWGQGYGYTFGSGTRLTVV.